The rows below give T cell receptor beta chains drawn from one sample of a study of identical twins. TCRdb itself ran the 5' RACE reads through MiXCR, one entry per CDR3 protein. The sample lists over 500,000 distinct CDR3 sequences, less than 25% seen once, with approximately 0.95% in the top ten. The sample was also linked to a second study, of T cells expressing NK-cell markers.

Sequenced sample: CD4+ T cells sorted from blood. These TCRs come from a woman between 18 and 29 years old in good health. CDR3s include the opening cysteine and the closing phenylalanine or tryptophan. Fields, in order: clone size, V gene, J gene, D gene, CDR3 protein, CDR3 DNA. D genes are given only for firm matches. A clone size is listed for some rows: how often the clone was seen (once, few, many), or a class if it is expanded.

size: many; V: TRBV5-6; J: TRBJ2-4; D: -; CDR3: CASSLQGAKNIQYF; DNA: TGTGCCAGCAGCTTACAGGGAGCCAAAAACATTCAGTACTTC
size: few; V: TRBV12-3/TRBV12-4; J: TRBJ2-6; D: TRBD1; CDR3: CASSFGTGGSGANVLTF; DNA: TGTGCCAGCAGTTTCGGGACAGGGGGCTCTGGGGCCAACGTCCTGACTTTC
size: -; V: TRBV9; J: TRBJ2-1; D: TRBD2; CDR3: CASSGLAGGDNEQFF; DNA: TGTGCCAGCAGCGGACTAGCGGGAGGGGATAATGAGCAGTTCTTC
size: -; V: TRBV5-1; J: TRBJ2-7; D: -; CDR3: CASSLYSQGAHEQYF; DNA: TGCGCCAGCAGCTTGTATTCCCAGGGTGCCCACGAGCAGTACTTC
size: -; V: TRBV5-1; J: TRBJ1-6; D: TRBD1; CDR3: CASSSGGGGFNSPLHF; DNA: TGCGCCAGCAGCTCGGGGGGAGGGGGCTTTAATTCACCCCTCCACTTT
size: few; V: TRBV12-3/TRBV12-4; J: TRBJ2-3; D: -; CDR3: CASSLTPLSEGFF; DNA: TGTGCCAGCAGTTTAACCCCCTTAAGCGAGGGATTTTTT
size: many; V: TRBV10-3; J: TRBJ1-2; D: -; CDR3: CAISDERVYGYTF; DNA: TGTGCCATCAGTGACGAACGTGTCTATGGCTACACCTTC
size: -; V: TRBV18; J: TRBJ2-2; D: -; CDR3: CASSPGQITGELFF; DNA: TGTGCCAGCTCACCAGGGCAGATCACCGGGGAGCTGTTTTTT
size: -; V: TRBV3-1; J: TRBJ2-3; D: -; CDR3: CASSRMDSPTDTQYF; DNA: TGTGCCAGCAGCCGAATGGACTCTCCCACAGATACGCAGTATTTT
size: -; V: TRBV5-6; J: TRBJ2-5; D: TRBD2; CDR3: CASSGTSGRRGEETQYF; DNA: TGTGCCAGCAGCGGGACTAGCGGGAGAAGGGGTGAAGAGACCCAGTACTTC
size: few; V: TRBV3-1; J: TRBJ2-5; D: TRBD2; CDR3: CASSQGGAGDLRETQYF; DNA: TGTGCCAGCAGCCAAGGAGGGGCGGGGGACCTCAGGGAGACCCAGTACTTC
size: few; V: TRBV4-2; J: TRBJ1-3; D: TRBD1; CDR3: CASSHGDRRSGNTIYF; DNA: TGTGCCAGCAGCCACGGGGACAGGCGTTCTGGAAACACCATATATTTT
size: few; V: TRBV10-3; J: TRBJ1-5; D: TRBD1; CDR3: CAIRNTGAEQPQHF; DNA: TGTGCCATCAGGAATACAGGGGCCGAACAGCCCCAGCATTTT
size: few; V: TRBV5-1; J: TRBJ2-4; D: -; CDR3: CASSLLNNGQNIQYF; DNA: TGCGCCAGCAGCCTACTGAACAACGGCCAAAACATTCAGTACTTC
size: few; V: TRBV20-1; J: TRBJ2-1; D: -; CDR3: CSAAGWTEQFF; DNA: TGCAGTGCGGCAGGGTGGACTGAGCAGTTCTTC
size: few; V: TRBV20-1; J: TRBJ1-2; D: TRBD1; CDR3: CSASKAGGESGGYTF; DNA: TGCAGTGCTAGTAAGGCAGGGGGTGAATCCGGTGGCTACACCTTC
size: -; V: TRBV4-1; J: TRBJ2-7; D: -; CDR3: CASSQELFYEQYF; DNA: TGCGCCAGCAGCCAAGAACTTTTCTACGAGCAGTACTTC
size: few; V: TRBV3-1; J: TRBJ2-7; D: -; CDR3: CASSQARTASSYEQYF; DNA: TGTGCCAGCAGCCAAGCACGGACCGCCTCCTCGTACGAGCAGTACTTC
size: -; V: TRBV12-3/TRBV12-4; J: TRBJ1-5; D: -; CDR3: CASSPPNQPQHF; DNA: TGTGCCAGCAGCCCACCCAATCAGCCCCAGCATTTT
size: many; V: TRBV24-1; J: TRBJ2-4; D: -; CDR3: CATSDLLRDGSNIQYF; DNA: TGTGCCACCAGTGATCTACTCCGGGACGGATCAAACATTCAGTACTTC
size: few; V: TRBV5-1; J: TRBJ2-7; D: -; CDR3: CASSLATRIGYEQYF; DNA: TGCGCCAGCAGCTTGGCCACCCGGATCGGATACGAGCAGTACTTC
size: -; V: TRBV6-5; J: TRBJ1-2; D: -; CDR3: CASSYSQDSLGGYTF; DNA: TGTGCCAGCAGCTACTCCCAGGACAGTCTCGGAGGCTACACCTTC
size: few; V: TRBV12-3/TRBV12-4; J: TRBJ2-3; D: TRBD2; CDR3: CASSLTSGSSTDTQYF; DNA: TGTGCCAGCAGTTTAACTAGCGGATCTAGCACAGATACGCAGTATTTT
size: few; V: TRBV2; J: TRBJ2-7; D: -; CDR3: CATASQSVEQYF; DNA: TGTGCCACCGCAAGCCAATCCGTCGAGCAGTACTTC
size: -; V: TRBV18; J: TRBJ1-1; D: -; CDR3: CASSAGVIEAFF; DNA: TGTGCCAGCTCTGCGGGAGTTATTGAAGCTTTCTTT
size: many; V: TRBV9; J: TRBJ2-5; D: -; CDR3: CASSVTGQETQYF; DNA: TGTGCCAGCAGCGTAACGGGACAAGAGACCCAGTACTTC
size: -; V: TRBV12-3/TRBV12-4; J: TRBJ1-1; D: -; CDR3: CASSAGLEAFF; DNA: TGTGCCAGCAGTGCGGGCCTTGAAGCTTTCTTT
size: few; V: TRBV5-1; J: TRBJ2-3; D: TRBD1; CDR3: CASSPGTGRDTQYF; DNA: TGCGCCAGCAGCCCCGGGACAGGCAGAGATACGCAGTATTTT
size: -; V: TRBV10-3; J: TRBJ2-1; D: TRBD2; CDR3: CAILGEGGGNEQFF; DNA: TGTGCCATCCTGGGGGAGGGCGGTGGGAATGAGCAGTTCTTC
size: -; V: TRBV4-2; J: TRBJ2-3; D: TRBD2; CDR3: CASRAGRSTDTQYF; DNA: TGTGCCAGCAGAGCGGGGAGGAGCACAGATACGCAGTATTTT